These 14 T cell receptor beta chains share one sample of origin, sequenced in a study of blood T cell repertoires in COVID-19 (dated by TCRdb to 2020 to 2021). Library preparation used the immunoSEQ multiplex PCR assay. This immuneACCESS table, as held by TCRdb, lists in-frame sequences with V and J called but not all clones. Of the missing ones, under half trace to an unresolved V gene in checked studies; the others have no known cause. A total of about 170,000 clones appear in this sample, about four fifths of them only once. In total, the top ten clones hold 6% to 9% of the sample. The sample consisted of peripheral blood. Receptors were obtained from a man between 40 and 49 years old who had recovered from COVID-19.

The chain carries TRBV19 and TRBJ2-1, with a tentative D call TRBD1 (6 bases). V was shortened by 10 bases and J by 8 bases, with 18 bases between the two germline ends. Germline values: CDR1 LNHDA, CDR2 SQIVND (reference sequence). The CDR3 spans 13 residues. CDR3 bases: TGTGCCACGACAGGTCGTATAAGAGATGAGCAGTTCTTC. Protein: CATTGRIRDEQFF.

The rearrangement uses TRBV7-2 and TRBJ1-2; D ambiguous. In germline, CDR1 is SGHTA, CDR2 FQGNSA. The CDR3 sequence is 13 residues long. Trimming left V 0 bases short and J 3 bases short, with 5 bases between. CDR3 sequence reads: CASSLARYYGYTF. CDR3 coding DNA: TGTGCCAGCAGCTTAGCCCGGTACTATGGCTACACCTTC. The full variable domain, its missing parts supplied by reference TRBV7-2 and TRBJ1-2, is GAGVSQSPSNKVTEKGKDVELRCDPISGHTALYWYRQSLGQGLEFLIYFQGNSAPDKSGLPSDRFSAERTGGSVSTLTIQRTQQEDSAVYLCASSLARYYGYTFGSGTRLTVV.

V usage is TRBV7-8 and J usage is TRBJ2-7; the match to TRBD1 covers 9 bases. V was clipped by 0 bases and J by 7 bases; unmatched bases: 7. The length of the CDR3 is 15 residues. Germline V CDR1 and CDR2: SGHVS, FQNEAQ. CDR3 sequence: CASSLAQGTGLEQYF. The CDR3 coding sequence is TGTGCCAGCAGCTTAGCGCAAGGGACAGGGCTAGAGCAGTACTTC.

This rearrangement joins TRBV11-3 to TRBJ1-5; D remains unclear. The V and J ends lost 3 bases and 2 bases respectively, with 17 bases between them. Germline V gene data show CDR1 as SGHNT and CDR2 as YENEEA. This CDR3 has 17 residues. The CDR3 protein is CASSLRTTHGGNQPQHF. The DNA for the CDR3 is TGTGCCAGCAGCTTGAGGACCACCCACGGGGGCAATCAGCCCCAGCATTTT.

The table lists this clone with a count of one. The V call is TRBV29-1, the J call TRBJ1-2; weak D call: TRBD1 (6 bases). Germline CDR1 and CDR2: SQVTM and ANQGSEA. The CDR3 runs 16 residues. Trimming cost V 0 bases and J 6 bases, with 20 bases left between them. CDR3 sequence: CSVEDLIQGRGDGYTF. The DNA for the CDR3 is TGCAGCGTTGAAGATCTTATACAGGGAAGAGGGGATGGCTACACCTTC.

The V gene is TRBV28, the J gene TRBJ1-2; TRBD1 agrees at 7 bases. J lost 4 bases, V lost 4 bases, and 6 bases had no gene match. Germline V gene data show CDR1 as MDHEN and CDR2 as SYDVKM. CDR3 length equals 14 residues. The CDR3 spells CASSSPTGSYGYTF. CDR3 sequence (DNA): TGTGCCAGCAGTTCACCGACAGGGTCCTATGGCTACACCTTC.

The chain combines TRBV27 with TRBJ2-5; maybe TRBD1 (6 bases). The CDR3 covers 14 residues. The germline V gene encodes CDR1 MNHEY and CDR2 SMNVEV (reference sequence). V lost 0 bases, J lost 3 bases, and 8 bases lay in between. In DNA, the CDR3 is TGTGCCAGCAGTTTATCGGGACACAAAGAGACCCAGTACTTC. Encoded protein: CASSLSGHKETQYF.

This sequence joins TRBV9 and TRBJ2-3; 8 nucleotides agree with TRBD2. This CDR3 has 15 amino acids. V was pared by 0 bases and J by 2 bases, with 2 bases of the junction left unmatched. CDR1 is SGDLS, CDR2 YYNGEE, per germline. The CDR3 loop reads CASSVGTSFTDTQYF. In DNA, the CDR3 is TGTGCCAGCAGCGTAGGGACTAGCTTCACAGATACGCAGTATTTT. Supplemented by reference TRBV9 and TRBJ2-3, the full variable domain reads DSGVTQTPKHLITATGQRVTLRCSPRSGDLSVYWYQQSLDQGLQFLIQYYNGEERAKGNILERFSAQQFPDLHSELNLSSLELGDSALYFCASSVGTSFTDTQYFGPGTRLTVL.

The rearrangement uses TRBV5-4 and TRBJ2-7; the D gene is possibly TRBD2 (5 bases). The CDR3 has 13 residues. Trimming cost V 4 bases and J 6 bases, with 14 bases left between them. The germline CDR1 and CDR2 sequences are SGHNT and YYREEE (reference sequence). DNA for the CDR3: TGTGCCAGCAGCATGGGCCGGGAAGGCGAGCAGTACTTC. Translating gives CASSMGREGEQYF.

The CDR3 here is CASSPSSGANVLTF. In DNA form, the CDR3 reads TGTGCCAGCTCACCCTCCTCTGGGGCCAACGTCCTGACTTTC. The rearrangement links TRBV18 to TRBJ2-6, with no clear D. V lost 3 bases to trimming and J lost 0 bases, with 3 bases between them. Germline V CDR1 and CDR2: KGHSH, LQKENI. This CDR3 has 14 residues.

This rearrangement joins TRBV7-3 to TRBJ2-7; TRBD2 is a possible D gene (6 bases). The ends were cut back, 5 bases at V and 6 bases at J, with 20 bases in the middle. Germline CDR1 is SGHTA and CDR2 is FQGTGA. The CDR3 consists of 15 residues. The CDR3 region is CASSPHGGGLGEQYF. CDR3 nucleotides: TGTGCCAGCAGCCCCCACGGGGGTGGGCTGGGCGAGCAGTACTTC.

J is TRBJ2-1 and V is TRBV7-2; no clear D gene. Per the germline V gene, CDR1 is SGHTA and CDR2 is FQGNSA. With 5 bases removed from V and 6 bases from J, the gap between germline ends came to 17 bases. The CDR3 sequence is 15 residues long. The DNA for the CDR3 is TGTGCCAGCAGCCCGACGGCGGCCGGATCCAATGAGCAGTTCTTC. It yields the protein CASSPTAAGSNEQFF.

The chain carries TRBV19 and TRBJ1-1, with 9 bases lining up with TRBD1. The CDR3 runs to 13 residues. With V trimmed by 8 bases and J by 2 bases, 3 bases remained unmatched. Germline values: CDR1 LNHDA, CDR2 SQIVND (reference sequence). The CDR3 nucleotides read TGTGCCAGTGGGACAGGGAGTAACACTGAAGCTTTCTTT. This codes for CASGTGSNTEAFF.

The count of this clone is one. This chain uses TRBV13 with TRBJ1-3, with D hard to call. V shed 2 bases and J shed 2 bases, with 7 bases lying between them. CDR1 and CDR2 from the germline V gene are PRHDT and FYEKMQ (reference sequence). This CDR3 contains 14 residues. CDR3 protein: CASSLKLTGNTIYF. The CDR3 bases are TGTGCCAGCAGCTTAAAGCTTACTGGAAACACCATATATTTT.